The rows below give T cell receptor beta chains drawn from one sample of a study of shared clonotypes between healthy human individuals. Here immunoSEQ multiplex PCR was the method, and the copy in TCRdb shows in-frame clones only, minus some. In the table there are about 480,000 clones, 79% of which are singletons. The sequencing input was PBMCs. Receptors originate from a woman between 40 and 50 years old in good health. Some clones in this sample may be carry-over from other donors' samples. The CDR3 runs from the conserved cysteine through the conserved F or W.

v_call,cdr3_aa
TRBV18,CASSPAGSGNYEQYF
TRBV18,CASSPPTSVETQYF
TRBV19,CASSTTGVGYTF
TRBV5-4,CASSPTGAGSYEQYF
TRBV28,CASRRSNQPQHF
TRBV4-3,CASSHAYLWDEQYF
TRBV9,CASSVEGFNHAEAFF
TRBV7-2,CASSPTGSNQPQHF
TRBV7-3,CASSPMTVANTEAFF
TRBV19,CASSIDRGNEQFF
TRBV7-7,CASSLAMGRTGELFF
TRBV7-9,CASSLNSYEQYF
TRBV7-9,CASSPGGGAYNEQFF
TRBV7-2,CASSRTGLPVNEQYF
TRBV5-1,CASSPQQTGAHEQYF
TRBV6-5,CASSYSTSGSTDTQYF
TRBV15,CATSSEGRAYEQYF